What follows are 9 T cell receptor beta chains derived from one specimen sequenced in a study of Graves' ophthalmopathy and Graves' hyperthyroidism. Investigators amplified TCR beta CDR3 regions from RNA transcripts. Scientists carried out first-round RT-PCR using HTBI primers and then a second-round multiplex PCR. One entry per CDR3 protein results from TCRdb running MiXCR on the multiplex PCR reads. This sample has around 1,000,000 distinct CDR3 sequences, with roughly two fifths found just once. Sequenced sample: peripheral blood or thyroid tissue (not recorded which). Receptor source: an adult man with Graves' hyperthyroidism.

This clonotype occurred many times. This chain links TRBV4-3 with TRBJ1-6; D uncertain. CDR3 length equals 15 residues. Looked up from germline, CDR1 is LGHNA and CDR2 is YSLEER. V lost 3 bases to trimming and J lost 10 bases, with 16 bases between them. The CDR3 reads CASSHSRGVESPLHF. For the CDR3, the DNA is TGCGCCAGCAGCCACTCCCGGGGAGTGGAATCACCCCTCCACTTT.

This clonotype was detected ten times or more. The V gene is TRBV6-6, the J gene TRBJ1-1, with no clear D. Germline CDR1 MNHNY, CDR2 SVGAGI (reference sequence). V lost 2 bases, J lost 1 base, and 8 bases lay in between. The CDR3 extends over 14 amino acids. The CDR3 here is CASSYRPGNTEAFF. The CDR3 nucleotides read TGTGCCAGCAGTTACCGTCCCGGGAACACTGAAGCTTTCTTT.

V gene TRBV10-3 combines with J gene TRBJ2-1, with 9 bases lining up with TRBD2. Per the germline V gene, CDR1 is ENHRY and CDR2 is SYGVKD. This CDR3 contains 11 residues. The CDR3, as DNA: TGTGCTACCGGGACTAGCCTTGAGCAGTTCTTC. Protein sequence: CATGTSLEQFF.

This clonotype was picked up many times. This sequence joins TRBV5-1 and TRBJ2-6, with D possibly matching TRBD1 (6 bases). From germline, CDR1 is SGHRS and CDR2 YFSETQ. This CDR3 has 16 residues. With 4 bases removed from V and 1 base from J, the gap between germline ends came to 12 bases. Written as DNA, the CDR3 is TGCGCCAGCAGCACGACAGGAACTTCTGGGGCCAACGTCCTGACTTTC. This encodes CASSTTGTSGANVLTF.

This clonotype was seen ten or more times. This chain uses TRBV6-5 with TRBJ2-7; D might be TRBD2 (5 bases). Trimming pared 2 bases from V and 7 bases from J, leaving 12 bases between. CDR3 length: 13 residues. CDR1 MNHEY and CDR2 SVGAGI come from the germline V gene. The CDR3 reads CASSYVPSGEQYF. CDR3 coding DNA: TGTGCCAGCAGTTACGTCCCCTCGGGGGAGCAGTACTTC.

Ten or more counts support this clonotype. This chain connects TRBV15 to TRBJ2-5; D remains unclear. The germline V gene encodes CDR1 LNHNV and CDR2 YYDKDF (reference sequence). This CDR3 has 13 residues. Trimming took 0 bases from V and 2 from J, leaving 4 bases between them. CDR3 residues: CATSRDPQETQYF. Written as DNA, the CDR3 is TGTGCCACCAGCAGAGATCCGCAAGAGACCCAGTACTTC.

This clonotype was detected ten times or more. The J gene is TRBJ2-7, the V gene TRBV9, with TRBD2 matching 9 bases. The CDR3 spans 14 residues. Germline V gene data show CDR1 as SGDLS and CDR2 as YYNGEE. V trimming: 3 bases; J trimming: 7 bases; junction bases outside the gene matches: 8. The CDR3 DNA reads TGTGCCAGCAGCGCGAGCGGGGGGTCGGGGGAGCAGTACTTC. Protein sequence: CASSASGGSGEQYF.

Many counts were recorded for this clonotype. This chain links TRBV24-1 with TRBJ2-5, with D possibly being TRBD1 (6 bases). The germline V and J ends were trimmed by 3 bases and 2 bases, with 9 bases remaining between them. This CDR3 contains 14 residues. Germline-derived CDR1 and CDR2 are KGHDR and SFDVKD. The CDR3 coding sequence is TGTGCCACCAGTGATACCGACAGGCAAGAGACCCAGTACTTC. Residues: CATSDTDRQETQYF.

This clonotype showed up just a few times. The rearrangement joins TRBV29-1 to TRBJ1-1; D is undetermined. Germline CDR1 is SQVTM and CDR2 is ANQGSEA. The V and J ends lost 7 bases and 0 bases respectively, with 12 bases between them. This CDR3 has 13 amino acids. CDR3 sequence reads: CSDEDGMNTEAFF. CDR3 nucleotide sequence: TGCAGCGATGAGGACGGCATGAACACTGAAGCTTTCTTT.